This T cell receptor (beta chain) was identified during a study of blood T cell repertoires in COVID-19. Study-wide context: Samples came from the United States, Italy and Spain, spanning acute and convalescent COVID-19. The analysed material was cDNA or gDNA that came from T cells, B-cell-depleted T cells, or PBMCs.

Authors' methods: Estimation of nucleated cell counts relied on the amplification of reference gene primers. Clones were sequenced by immunoSEQ multiplex PCR, and TCRdb holds only the in-frame ones, with some missing. The V and J calls and clone size were taken over from that table, and D and trimming were inferred from the DNA. The table lists around 200,000 clones, around 86% of them singletons, with about 4.1% in the top ten. This CDR3 has 17 amino acids. The V call is TRBV21-1, the J call TRBJ1-5; the table's D call of TRBD1 was not tested on the DNA. TRBV21-1 is assigned pseudogene status. The sample consisted of peripheral blood. The TCR sequence derives from a man in his fifties or sixties with acute or convalescent COVID-19. CDR3 loop: CASSQGTLGLSNQPQHF. CDR3 bases: TGTGCCAGCAGCCAAGGGACATTGGGGTTGAGCAATCAGCCCCAGCATTTT.